These T cell receptor beta chains were read from a single sample in a study of blood T cell repertoires in COVID-19. Method: immunoSEQ multiplex PCR; TCRdb's copy keeps in-frame clones and lacks some. This table has about 390,000 clones, around 87% appearing once. The sequenced sample was peripheral blood. The receptor set was obtained from a woman aged 55-69 years with COVID-19, enrolled during active disease. CDR3s leave out the opening cysteine and the closing phenylalanine or tryptophan.

TRBV27	13	TRBJ1-2	ASSTNRRTNYGYT
TRBV7-8	14	TRBJ1-5	ASSPGGQGIGQPQH
TRBV25-1	13	TRBJ2-5	ASSEWGRGKETQY
TRBV2	11	TRBJ2-2	ASSERDVGELF
TRBV6-5	12	TRBJ2-7	ASRTSVITYEQY
TRBV7-6	14	TRBJ2-3	ASSPGQAGGTDTQY
TRBV15	13	TRBJ2-7	ATSSMANGAYEQY
TRBV29-1	11	TRBJ1-2	SVEPGQGVGYT
TRBV5-6	13	TRBJ1-3	ASSSDRGRGNTIY
TRBV5-1	14	TRBJ1-3	ASSLRGGNSGNTIY
TRBV19	17	TRBJ2-7	ASSPGRQTLQSVPYEQY
TRBV3-1/TRBV3-2	14	TRBJ1-5	ASSHGSSRGNQPQH
TRBV5-1	15	TRBJ2-3	ASVGPGLAGAADTQY
TRBV7-8	13	TRBJ1-1	ASTWDRGPYTEAF
TRBV19	13	TRBJ1-6	ASSIVAGGVSPLH
TRBV10-3	13	TRBJ2-5	AISEEALPQETQY
TRBV7-9	16	TRBJ1-2	ASSPGSGQGAEQGGYT
TRBV4-2	18	TRBJ1-1	ASSQDPSGTGTYMNTEAF
TRBV5-1	12	TRBJ1-2	ASQTGDAVGGYT
TRBV7-9	13	TRBJ2-2	ASSSTVTNTGELF
TRBV28	13	TRBJ1-1	ASSIGGVRDTEAF
TRBV6-5	13	TRBJ1-2	ASSLTGLANYGYT
TRBV18	12	TRBJ2-1	ASSPRGVYNEQF
TRBV7-8	13	TRBJ2-3	ASSMGLRSTDTQY
TRBV5-6	12	TRBJ2-1	ASSIDIRGNEQF
TRBV7-8	14	TRBJ1-1	ASSWSTGAGNTEAF
TRBV11-2	16	TRBJ1-2	ASSSPSLSTNYRSRYT
TRBV25-1	12	TRBJ1-1	ASSEVDKNTEAF
TRBV12-3/TRBV12-4	11	TRBJ1-5	ASTLSQVTAQH
TRBV5-1	11	TRBJ1-1	ASSTAGGTEAF
TRBV28	14	TRBJ1-4	ASSSYRGRTNEKLF
TRBV12-3/TRBV12-4	11	TRBJ2-5	ASSPTGQETQY
TRBV9	13	TRBJ2-3	ASSPRTSGADTQY
TRBV10-1	10	TRBJ1-2	ASRPTGRGYT
TRBV19	15	TRBJ2-6	ASSRRQGAPGANVLT
TRBV9	13	TRBJ1-4	ASTTQGSAGEKLF
TRBV18	14	TRBJ2-1	ASSSRGQSSYNEQF
TRBV6-4	12	TRBJ2-2	ASRRDSHTGELF
TRBV19	13	TRBJ1-1	ASSIVGRINTEAF
TRBV15	12	TRBJ1-3	AIRPGDSGNTIY
TRBV27	14	TRBJ1-1	ASSFLTGQGSTEAF
TRBV1	19	TRBJ2-1	TSSQGGTSGGSLSSYNEQF
TRBV5-1	13	TRBJ2-3	ASSQGLAGIDTQY
TRBV6-6	12	TRBJ1-5	ASSYGTVIQPQH
TRBV29-1	14	TRBJ2-1	SVASAGGGRYNEQF
TRBV30	13	TRBJ1-3	AWSLQGFAGNTIY
TRBV2	12	TRBJ2-1	ASSGLAGYNEQF
TRBV7-9	13	TRBJ2-3	ASSILGLGTDTQY
TRBV18	12	TRBJ2-5	ASSQNRGEETQY
TRBV4-1	12	TRBJ2-5	ASSQGLAQETQY
TRBV27	12	TRBJ1-1	ASSLFRGGFLAF
TRBV24-1	13	TRBJ2-7	ATSDPGTGHNGQY
TRBV2	12	TRBJ2-2	ASSEVRGTGELF
TRBV2	17	TRBJ2-2	ASSVPAPTSGGESGELF
TRBV5-1	16	TRBJ1-5	ASSPGQGGVRSNQPQH
TRBV15	10	TRBJ1-5	APSGSDQPQH
TRBV30	12	TRBJ1-6	AWSVAGRNSPLH
TRBV27	15	TRBJ2-3	ASSVTRTSGGADTQY